The 19 T cell receptor beta chains below were found in one sample sequenced in a study of T cell repertoires in cytomegalovirus infection. The antigens these receptors bind are not known. TCRdb re-called the reads with MiXCR, one entry per CDR3 protein. The sample has approximately 730,000 distinct CDR3 sequences, around 31% seen once. Specimen: cultured PBMCs, collected from culture after CMV antigen stimulation. The receptor set was obtained from a human donor in good health (CMV status not recorded). Some clones in this sample may be carry-over from other donors' samples.

This clonotype has at least ten counts. The genes are TRBV7-2 and TRBJ1-5; D is unresolved. There are 13 residues in the CDR3. Trimming took 5 bases from V and 5 from J, leaving 10 bases between them. Germline lookup yields CDR1 SGHTA and CDR2 FQGNSA. Here the CDR3 DNA reads TGTGCCAGCAGCCGCAGTTTATATCAGCCCCAGCATTTT. It codes for CASSRSLYQPQHF.

This clonotype showed up just a few times. This chain joins TRBV11-2 and TRBJ2-6; D uncertain. The CDR3 is made up of 19 amino acids. Trimming shortened V by 1 base and J by 0 bases, and 16 bases separated the two germline ends. Per germline, CDR1 SGHAT and CDR2 FQNNGV. The CDR3 region is CASSLGWADENSGANVLTF. CDR3 DNA: TGTGCCAGCAGCTTAGGATGGGCAGACGAAAACTCTGGGGCCAACGTCCTGACTTTC.

The V and J genes are TRBV29-1 and TRBJ2-1; tentative D call: TRBD2 (5 bases). Germline CDR1 SQVTM, CDR2 ANQGSEA. The CDR3 totals 11 residues. V lost 3 bases and J lost 5, with 5 bases in between. The CDR3 spells CSVERDNEQFF. The CDR3 DNA is TGCAGCGTTGAGAGGGACAATGAGCAGTTCTTC.

Only one count was recorded for this clonotype. The chain links TRBV6-1 to TRBJ1-2; a possible D gene is TRBD1 (6 bases). Germline CDR1 MNHNS, CDR2 SASEGT. This CDR3 has 14 amino acids. Trimming cost V 1 base and J 4 bases, with 10 bases left between them. The CDR3 spells CASSEVGQIYGYTF. The DNA for the CDR3 is TGTGCCAGCAGTGAAGTCGGACAGATCTATGGCTACACCTTC.

This clonotype has more than one count but fewer than ten. The chain carries TRBV12-3 or TRBV12-4 and TRBJ1-4; D is ambiguous. Trimming took 2 bases from V and 8 from J, leaving 12 bases between them. This CDR3 is built from 14 residues. CDR3 in amino acids: CASSLQSVTEKLFF. The CDR3 region has the DNA TGTGCCAGCAGTTTACAGAGTGTCACCGAAAAACTGTTTTTT.

There are a few counts of this clonotype. This chain joins TRBV7-6 and TRBJ2-4, with a tentative D call TRBD1 (5 bases). The CDR3 is 15 residues long. Germline V gene lookup returns CDR1 SGHVS and CDR2 FNYEAQ. Trimming removed 6 bases from V and 2 bases from J, with 14 bases in between. In DNA form, the CDR3 reads TGTGCCAGCAGTCCAGGGCCAGGGACCAAAAACATTCAGTACTTC. It encodes CASSPGPGTKNIQYF.

The chain uses TRBV10-3 and TRBJ2-7; a possible D gene is TRBD1 (5 bases). Looked up from germline, CDR1 is ENHRY and CDR2 is SYGVKD. V lost 5 bases and J lost 5, with 13 bases in between. The CDR3 is made up of 13 amino acids. DNA for the CDR3: TGTGCCATCAGTCGCAGGGATAACGACGAGCAGTACTTC. Amino acids: CAISRRDNDEQYF.

This clonotype was detected a few times. The chain couples TRBV2 to TRBJ1-1; no clear D gene. The germline V gene encodes CDR1 SNHLY and CDR2 FYNNEI. This CDR3 has 14 amino acids. Between the trimmed V and J ends, which lost 4 bases and 4 bases, there was a span of 13 bases. This CDR3 is CASSALEIGTEAFF. In nucleotides, the CDR3 is TGTGCCAGCAGTGCCTTGGAAATTGGCACTGAAGCTTTCTTT.

In its sample, this clonotype was seen once. CDR3 sequence: CASRAGRMNTEAFF. CDR3 bases: TGTGCCAGCAGGGCGGGACGTATGAACACTGAAGCTTTCTTT. The chain joins TRBV27 to TRBJ1-1; tentatively, D is TRBD1 (5 bases). The CDR3 contains 14 residues. V shed 6 bases and J shed 0 bases, with 11 bases lying between them. CDR1 and CDR2 from the germline V gene are MNHEY and SMNVEV (reference sequence).

This chain links TRBV27 with TRBJ2-5, with TRBD2 as a possible D gene (6 bases). The CDR3 is made up of 14 amino acids. Deletions cut 3 bases from V and 4 bases from J, with 12 bases between. From germline, CDR1 is MNHEY and CDR2 SMNVEV (reference sequence). The CDR3 sequence: CASSFWGGAETQYF. The CDR3 region has the DNA TGTGCCAGCAGTTTTTGGGGAGGAGCAGAGACCCAGTACTTC.

The chain recombines TRBV11-2 with TRBJ1-2; D unclear. Germline lookup yields CDR1 SGHAT and CDR2 FQNNGV. The CDR3 is 11 residues long. V dropped 4 bases and J dropped 8 bases, with 8 bases sitting between them. The CDR3 here is CASSSSWGYTF. The CDR3 coding sequence is TGTGCCAGCAGCTCTAGCTGGGGCTACACCTTC.

This chain uses TRBV20-1 with TRBJ1-1; a weak D match, TRBD1 (5 bases). This CDR3 contains 13 residues. Trimming took off 3 bases at V and 2 bases at J, with 10 bases between the two ends. Germline CDR1 and CDR2: DFQATT and SNEGSKA (reference sequence). CDR3 loop: CSASGGLNTEAFF. DNA of the CDR3: TGCAGTGCTAGTGGGGGACTTAACACTGAAGCTTTCTTT.

There are a few counts of this clonotype. The CDR3 coding sequence is TGTGCCAGCACCCTCGACAGGATCTATGGCTACACCTTC. This codes for CASTLDRIYGYTF. The gene calls are TRBV6-1 and TRBJ1-2, with D perhaps matching TRBD1 (6 bases). This CDR3 is built from 13 residues. Germline-derived CDR1 and CDR2 are MNHNS and SASEGT. V lost 7 bases and J 4 bases, leaving 13 bases between the germline ends.

V usage is TRBV20-1 and J usage is TRBJ2-1; TRBD2 aligns across 15 bases. Per the germline V gene, CDR1 is DFQATT and CDR2 is SNEGSKA (reference sequence). V lost 3 bases and J lost 10; bases outside the gene matches: 4. This CDR3 is 14 amino acids long. In DNA, the CDR3 is TGCAGTGCTAGGGGAGGACTAGCGGGAGGGGAGCAGTTCTTC. It encodes CSARGGLAGGEQFF.

This clonotype was counted a few times. The chain couples TRBV7-6 to TRBJ2-7; 13 nucleotides line up with TRBD2. The CDR3 is made up of 19 amino acids. After removal of 5 bases from V and 3 bases from J, the junction contained 16 bases not matched to a gene. CDR1 is SGHVS and CDR2 is FNYEAQ in the germline V gene. CDR3: CASSTRSGLAGVKSYEQYF. CDR3 DNA: TGTGCCAGCAGCACACGCTCCGGACTAGCGGGAGTAAAAAGCTACGAGCAGTACTTC.

The CDR3 region has the DNA TGCGCCAGCAGCTCCGGCCGGTTGGGGGCAGACGACGAGCAGTACTTC. This encodes CASSSGRLGADDEQYF. The chain couples TRBV5-1 to TRBJ2-7; D is perhaps TRBD1 (6 bases). V was pared by 3 bases and J by 5 bases, with 21 bases between. CDR1 SGHRS and CDR2 YFSETQ come from the germline V gene. The CDR3 extends over 16 amino acids.

This clonotype came up many times. The chain links TRBV7-2 to TRBJ1-4; D not resolved. CDR1 SGHTA and CDR2 FQGNSA come from the germline V gene. The CDR3 has 13 residues. Trimming removed 3 bases from V and 6 bases from J, with 8 bases in between. CDR3 residues: CASSLMEDEKLFF. The CDR3 nucleotides read TGTGCCAGCAGCTTGATGGAGGATGAAAAACTGTTTTTT.

This clonotype has more than one count but fewer than ten. J is TRBJ1-1 and V is TRBV6-1; D remains ambiguous. CDR3 length: 12 residues. Trimming pared 3 bases from V and 7 bases from J, leaving 9 bases between. Per germline, CDR1 MNHNS and CDR2 SASEGT. CDR3 coding DNA: TGTGCCAGCAGTGACCCCGTCGGTGAAGCTTTCTTT. Translating gives CASSDPVGEAFF.

V usage is TRBV10-2 and J usage is TRBJ1-6; D remains ambiguous. Germline V CDR1 and CDR2: WSHSY, SAAADI. The length of the CDR3 is 13 residues. V was clipped by 6 bases and J by 9 bases, with 12 bases between them. The CDR3 DNA reads TGCGCCAGCAGCCGAGAGACGGTTTCACCCCTCCACTTT. This codes for CASSRETVSPLHF.